This passage covers 10 T cell receptor beta chains from one sample sequenced in a study of OX40 agonist ivuxolimab in advanced cancers. Assay used: immunoSEQ multiplex PCR; TCRdb lists only in-frame clones, some missing. This table holds 55,000 to 65,000 clones, roughly 90% found once. The specimen comprised CD4+ or CD8+ T cells sorted from blood, sampled in a trial of the OX40 agonist ivuxolimab. These TCRs come from an adult with an advanced solid tumor such as melanoma, head and neck, liver or kidney cancer.

This chain connects TRBV10-2 to TRBJ2-3, with 8 nucleotides matching TRBD2. Germline V lookup: CDR1 WSHSY, CDR2 SAAADI. Trimming removed 6 bases from V and 2 bases from J; junction bases left unmatched: 10. The CDR3 length is 16 residues. The CDR3 is CASREGGAGATDTQYF. CDR3 bases: TGCGCCAGCAGGGAAGGGGGAGCGGGAGCCACAGATACGCAGTATTTT.

The chain links TRBV5-4 to TRBJ2-1; 9 nucleotides agree with TRBD2. This CDR3 spans 16 amino acids. Trimming took 0 bases from V and 5 from J; bases not matched to a gene: 6. Per the germline V gene, CDR1 is SGHNT and CDR2 is YYREEE (reference sequence). The CDR3 protein is CASSLALAGLNNEQFF. The DNA for the CDR3 is TGTGCCAGCAGCTTGGCCCTAGCGGGACTAAACAATGAGCAGTTCTTC.

In this sample, this clone turned up a few times. The chain uses TRBV19 and TRBJ2-7; 7 bases match TRBD2. The CDR3 length is 12 residues. The junction had 2 bases not matched to a gene; V was cut back by 5 bases and J by 4 bases. CDR1 is LNHDA and CDR2 is SQIVND in the germline V gene (reference sequence). CDR3 in amino acids: CASSSSGYEQYF. The CDR3, as DNA: TGTGCCAGTAGTTCTAGCGGATACGAGCAGTACTTC.

This chain uses TRBV10-2 with TRBJ2-7, with 8 nucleotides matching TRBD2. V lost 0 bases and J lost 3; bases outside the gene matches: 13. The CDR3 consists of 18 residues. CDR1 WSHSY and CDR2 SAAADI come from the germline V gene. The CDR3 nucleotides are TGCGCCAGCAGTGAGTCGAGGAGTCCGGGACTAGGTCGCTACGAGCAGTACTTC. Translating gives CASSESRSPGLGRYEQYF.

This clone was picked up a small number of times. The chain employs TRBV25-1 and TRBJ1-1; D not resolved. The CDR3 loop spans 12 amino acids. The ends were cut back, 5 bases at V and 7 bases at J, with 11 bases in the middle. CDR1 and CDR2 (germline): MGHDK, SYGVNS. The CDR3 bases are TGTGCCAGCAGTCGAGACAACGGTGAAGCTTTCTTT. Translation: CASSRDNGEAFF. Looking up the rest from reference TRBV25-1 and TRBJ1-1 gives the full variable domain: EADIYQTPRYLVIGTGKKITLECSQTMGHDKMYWYQQDPGMELHLIHYSYGVNSTEKGDLSSESTVSRIRTEHFPLTLESARPSHTSQYLCASSRDNGEAFFGQGTRLTVV.

The CDR3, as DNA: TGTGCCAGCAGCTTTTACGGGCTAGCGGGAGATGGCACAGATACGCAGTATTTT. Amino acid sequence: CASSFYGLAGDGTDTQYF. The V call is TRBV5-4, the J call TRBJ2-3; 10 bases are shared with TRBD2. Germline assignment: CDR1 SGHNT and CDR2 YYREEE (reference sequence). The CDR3 has 18 amino acids. The J segment lost 1 base and the V segment lost 2 bases, leaving 10 bases of the junction unmatched.

The V call is TRBV9, the J call TRBJ2-1, with a weak D call TRBD1 (6 bases). CDR3 size: 16 residues. The V gene lost 2 bases and the J gene lost 0 bases, with 12 bases spanning the gap. In germline, CDR1 is SGDLS, CDR2 YYNGEE. CDR3 in amino acids: CASSVGQSTSYNEQFF. CDR3 nucleotides: TGTGCCAGCAGCGTCGGACAGTCAACCTCCTACAATGAGCAGTTCTTC.

V is TRBV29-1 and J is TRBJ2-3; 10 bases agree with TRBD1. After removal of 6 bases from V and 3 bases from J, the junction contained 3 bases not matched to a gene. The CDR3 sequence is 13 residues long. From germline, CDR1 is SQVTM and CDR2 ANQGSEA. CDR3 sequence (DNA): TGCAGCGTCGAGGGACAGGGGACAGATACGCAGTATTTT. Its translation: CSVEGQGTDTQYF.

CDR3 residues: CASENDRGLNNEQFF. DNA of the CDR3: TGTGCTAGTGAAAACGACAGGGGGCTTAACAATGAGCAGTTCTTC. The V call is TRBV12-5, the J call TRBJ2-1; TRBD1 matches 10 bases. The V and J ends lost 7 bases and 5 bases, in that order; junction bases with no gene match: 8. The CDR3 is 15 amino acids. The germline V gene has CDR1 LGHNT and CDR2 FRNRAP.

This chain uses TRBV9 with TRBJ2-5, with D possibly TRBD2 on 5 matching bases. This CDR3 comprises 15 residues. Between the trimmed V and J ends, which lost 0 bases and 5 bases, there was a span of 14 bases. Germline V lookup: CDR1 SGDLS, CDR2 YYNGEE. In DNA form, the CDR3 reads TGTGCCAGCAGCGTAGGGTTAAAGGCGGGCGAGACCCAGTACTTC. Amino acids: CASSVGLKAGETQYF.